This T cell receptor beta chain is drawn from a study of beta chain features in type 1 diabetes. Reverse transcription of all isolated RNA meant that expressed TCRB transcripts were sequenced. Clones were read by immunoSEQ multiplex PCR, and TCRdb kept only the in-frame ones, dropping some. The sample has a few hundred thousand clones; 14% are singletons. Purity above 95% was achieved in all sorted populations. Concerning this clone: Its antigen remains unknown.

Germline-derived CDR1 and CDR2 are SGHVS and FNYEAQ. The V and J ends lost 1 base and 6 bases respectively, with 14 bases between them. The CDR3 spans 15 residues. Study-level findings and limits: There were fewer insertions and more deletions at the VDJ junctions of type 1 diabetes patients.

Sequenced: naive CD4+ T cells from blood. The chain links TRBV7-6 to TRBJ2-3; D is perhaps TRBD1 (6 bases). The receptor was derived from a man aged 25-40 years in good health. The CDR3 DNA follows: TGTGCCAGCAGCTTAGGGGATAACAGGGCGGATACGCAGTATTTT. This encodes CASSLGDNRADTQYF.